This T cell receptor (beta chain) was documented in a study of blood T cell repertoires in COVID-19. Turning to the study itself: The analysed material was cDNA or gDNA that came from T cells, B-cell-depleted T cells, or PBMCs.

Enrolment of Seattle patients took place during active infection, and they were followed longitudinally. This clone was recorded only once. Data came from immunoSEQ multiplex PCR; TCRdb stores just in-frame clones and leaves some out. The data show a few hundred thousand clones, 70% to 90% seen once. The receptor was derived from a man between 18 and 29 years old with COVID-19, enrolled during active disease. Sequencing input: peripheral blood.

CDR3 in DNA: TGTGCCAGCACCTCAACCGGTCCCTACAATGAGCAGTTCTTC. This codes for CASTSTGPYNEQFF. The gene calls are TRBV7-2 and TRBJ2-1; D gene unclear. Germline V gene lookup returns CDR1 SGHTA and CDR2 FQGNSA. The V and J ends lost 7 bases and 2 bases respectively, with 12 bases between them. The CDR3 is 14 amino acids.